A single sample gave rise to the 4 T cell receptor beta chains below, sequenced in a study of post-analysis software for immune sequencing data (dated by TCRdb to about 2015). Points the paper makes about the study in general: Significantly higher frequencies in patients than in controls were found for five or six TRBV segments, including TRBV5-6, TRBV5-1 and TRBV20-1.

The library was built by means of PCR. Sequencer: Illumina HiSeq 2500. To reduce PCR and sequencing biases, unique molecular identifiers were built into the TCR beta cDNA libraries. The raw public data were reprocessed by TCRdb itself: fastp quality trimming at Q25, MiXCR clonotype calling, in-frame beta chains only. Merged by CDR3 protein, the rows form single entries marked with the most common genes and DNA. Within this sample are roughly 570,000 distinct CDR3 sequences, with about a third of them counted one time only. Less than 6% of the sample is taken by the ten largest. These TCRs' antigens remain unknown. The sample consisted of blood. These receptors were collected from a girl aged 2-17 years with multiple sclerosis.

The V call is TRBV20-1, the J call TRBJ2-3; D gene uncertain. This CDR3 has 14 amino acids. The V end lost 5 bases, the J end lost 1 base, and 13 bases lay between the germline ends. CDR1 DFQATT and CDR2 SNEGSKA come from the germline V gene (reference sequence). The CDR3: CSAVLFWGTDTQYF. The DNA for the CDR3 is TGCAGTGCTGTCCTTTTCTGGGGCACAGATACGCAGTATTTT.

This clonotype was seen only a few times. The chain links TRBV20-1 to TRBJ2-1, with D unclear. The CDR3 has 11 amino acids. The V and J ends lost 8 bases and 6 bases respectively, with 11 bases between them. The germline V gene encodes CDR1 DFQATT and CDR2 SNEGSKA (reference sequence). DNA for the CDR3: TGCAGTTTTAACTTAGCCAATGAGCAGTTCTTC. It translates to CSFNLANEQFF.

The chain joins TRBV6-1 to TRBJ1-2; weak D call: TRBD1 (6 bases). Between the trimmed V and J ends, which lost 2 bases and 1 base, there was a span of 20 bases. The V gene's germline CDR1 is MNHNS and CDR2 SASEGT. The CDR3 spans 18 residues. The CDR3 is CASSELRIGTRGNYGYTF. Here the CDR3 DNA reads TGTGCCAGCAGTGAACTCCGAATAGGGACCAGGGGTAACTATGGCTACACCTTC.

This chain uses TRBV3-1 with TRBJ1-1; D call uncertain. The germline CDR1 and CDR2 sequences are LGHDT and YNNKEL (reference sequence). Trimming removed 0 bases from V and 3 bases from J, with 8 bases in between. CDR3 length: 14 residues. This CDR3 is CASSQEIGYTEAFF. The CDR3 DNA sequence: TGTGCCAGCAGCCAAGAGATAGGGTACACTGAAGCTTTCTTT.